The entry below gives a single T cell receptor (beta chain) sequence along with its context. Its antigen is undetermined. Using immunoSEQ multiplex PCR, the repertoire was profiled, and TCRdb retains in-frame clones only, with some absent. The table lists roughly 150,000 clones, 96% of them singletons. The data were obtained in a study of cytomegalovirus exposure and HLA in healthy donors. Background on the study: It was reported in a later analysis that the approximately 110 validation repertoires used the same platform as the 500 to 700 first-cohort repertoires. Overall study results and limits: A few CMV-associated chains proved CMV antigen-specific in vitro. Listed as cytomegalovirus-associated were approximately 160 TCR beta chains.

This receptor was identified in a woman under 30 in good health and CMV-seronegative. Material for sequencing was PBMCs.

The CDR3 loop reads CASSASWTSGVHYEQYF. The CDR3 DNA sequence: TGTGCCAGCAGTGCCTCCTGGACTAGCGGGGTTCATTACGAGCAGTACTTC. This chain links TRBV6-1 with TRBJ2-7, with TRBD2 matching 12 bases. The CDR3 totals 17 residues. Unmatched junction bases numbered 11, after V lost 4 bases and J lost 4 bases. Germline CDR1 and CDR2: MNHNS and SASEGT.